Each of the 7 T cell receptor beta chains below was sequenced from the same sample in a study of regulatory T cells in long-lasting Graves disease. This sample's time point: newly diagnosed GD, antithyroid drugs for less than 3 months. There was RNA extracted from PBMCs, and the TCR library was made from it. CDR3-region Arm-PCR and iRepertoire HTBI primers produced the TCR beta libraries. TCRdb passed the multiplex PCR reads through MiXCR, listing each CDR3 protein once. This table holds about 520,000 distinct CDR3 sequences, 12% found once. These data were likewise used in another study, on T cells in Graves' hyperthyroidism and ophthalmopathy.

Sample: peripheral blood mononuclear cells (PBMCs), taken at new diagnosis, from a patient treated with antithyroid drugs. The receptors here all came from a woman aged 25 to 39 with Graves disease.

The chain recombines TRBV24-1 with TRBJ2-2; D gene unclear. The germline gives CDR1 KGHDR, CDR2 SFDVKD. CDR3 length: 12 residues. CDR3: CATARNTGELFF. CDR3 bases: TGTGCTACCGCCAGGAACACCGGGGAGCTGTTTTTT.

This clonotype was recorded a few times. The chain combines TRBV30 with TRBJ1-4, with D unresolved. This CDR3 spans 13 amino acids. CDR1 and CDR2 (germline): GTSNPN, SVGIG (reference sequence). Trimming stripped 2 bases from V and 8 bases from J, with 12 bases between. The CDR3 sequence: CAWSLRRGEKLFF. CDR3 bases: TGTGCCTGGAGTCTACGACGTGGGGAAAAACTGTTTTTT.

As for this clonotype: This may be a read error: a much more frequent sequence differs by one nucleotide. Here the CDR3 omits its conserved ending phenylalanine or tryptophan, so a read error is the likely source. The chain recombines TRBV30 with TRBJ1-5; D remains ambiguous. V was cut by 0 bases and J by 6 bases, with 12 bases left in between. Per the germline V gene, CDR1 is GTSNPN and CDR2 is SVGIG (reference sequence). The CDR3 is 14 amino acids. As DNA, the CDR3 is TGTGCCTGGAGTGTATTATGGGGTAGTCAGCCCCAGCATGTT. Encoded protein: CAWSVLWGSQPQHV.

V and J are TRBV29-1 and TRBJ2-1; D is undetermined. The CDR3 totals 15 residues. V lost 4 bases, J lost 0 bases, and 13 bases lay in between. CDR1 SQVTM and CDR2 ANQGSEA come from the germline V gene. CDR3 in amino acids: CSVVYRIRSYNEQFF. CDR3 DNA: TGCAGCGTTGTGTACCGGATCCGCTCCTACAATGAGCAGTTCTTC.

This clonotype was detected many times. This chain links TRBV13 with TRBJ2-1, with D perhaps matching TRBD2 (6 bases). Germline values: CDR1 PRHDT, CDR2 FYEKMQ (reference sequence). The V gene lost 1 base and the J gene lost 3 bases, with 10 bases spanning the gap. This CDR3 region has 15 residues. The CDR3 spells CASSLDGSGYNEQFF. As DNA, the CDR3 is TGTGCCAGCAGCTTAGACGGGAGCGGCTACAATGAGCAGTTCTTC.

The sample holds a few counts of this clonotype. The chain joins TRBV7-2 to TRBJ1-4; D is unresolved. The CDR3 contains 16 residues. V was shortened by 1 base and J by 8 bases, with 17 bases between the two germline ends. The germline V gene has CDR1 SGHTA and CDR2 FQGNSA. The CDR3 DNA sequence: TGTGCCAGCAGCTTAGTCGGGTCGGGGATAGGGGAAAAACTGTTTTTT. It encodes CASSLVGSGIGEKLFF.

In its sample, this clonotype was seen many times. The chain carries TRBV12-3 or TRBV12-4 and TRBJ2-5; 11 nucleotides line up with TRBD2. V dropped 6 bases and J dropped 9; count of bases not matched to a gene: 6. The CDR3 is 13 amino acids. CDR3 nucleotides: TGTGCCAGCAGACTAGCGGGAGCTAGGTCCCAGTACTTC. Its protein product is CASRLAGARSQYF.